The present T cell receptor (beta chain) was sequenced within a study of T-cell reconstitution after alpha-beta-depleted transplantation in children. Points from the study as a whole: T-cell counts and diversity at one year following transplant were attributed mainly to newly produced T cells. Roughly two months post-transplant, alpha-beta T cells reportedly originated from several hundred graft clones that had expanded. Some patients showed high day-60 TCRbeta diversity, which derived from surviving recipient T cells and thymic progenitors.

This clonotype was seen repeatedly, ten times or more. Antigen: not known. V was clipped by 4 bases and J by 11 bases, with 12 bases between them. The CDR3 is made up of 12 amino acids. In germline, CDR1 is SGHRS, CDR2 YFSETQ. Preparation of the TCRbeta library used unique molecular identifiers. TCRdb called the PCR reads again in MiXCR, with one record for every CDR3 protein. Of about 260,000 distinct CDR3 sequences listed, approximately 10% were seen once; the top ten hold about a quarter. This TCR was recovered from a male patient between 2 and 15 years old who had a stem cell transplant for chronic granulomatous disease, so the T cells may come from the graft donor. This chain links TRBV5-1 with TRBJ1-4; D perhaps matches TRBD1 (5 bases). Specimen: peripheral blood, collected 180 days after TCRalphabeta/CD19-depleted stem cell transplant. CDR3 nucleotide sequence: TGCGCCAGCAGCGTAGACAGTGACAAACTGTTTTTT. As protein: CASSVDSDKLFF.